Listed here is a single TCR beta chain. Its target is not known. This entry comes from a study of shared clonotypes between healthy human individuals. Study results and limitations: Sequencing depth was expected to affect clonotype sharing among donors.

TCRdb's copy holds only in-frame clones and misses some; the assay was immunoSEQ multiplex PCR. The table has hundreds of thousands of clones, roughly 72% seen once. Input material: PBMCs. The receptor comes from a woman in her thirties or forties in good health. Some clones in this sample may be carry-over from other donors' samples.

CDR3 sequence: CASSSQGANVLTF. CDR3 bases: TGTGCCAGCAGCTCCCAAGGGGCCAACGTCCTGACTTTC. V and J are TRBV7-9 and TRBJ2-6; no reliable D call. The CDR3 runs to 13 residues. Germline V gene sequence: CDR1 SEHNR, CDR2 FQNEAQ (reference sequence). V dropped 4 bases and J dropped 4 bases, with 5 bases sitting between them.